These 7 T cell receptor beta chains share one sample of origin, sequenced in a study of cytomegalovirus exposure and HLA in healthy donors. Produced via immunoSEQ multiplex PCR; TCRdb's table is partial and in-frame only. The data show about 53,000 clones, with roughly 92% seen just once and under 1.5% held by the top ten. Sequences were obtained from PBMCs. Receptor source: a man aged 18 to 29 in good health and CMV-seronegative.

This chain connects TRBV28 to TRBJ2-5; 7 nucleotides align to TRBD1. Germline assignment: CDR1 MDHEN and CDR2 SYDVKM. The CDR3 is 17 amino acids. The junction had 13 bases not matched to a gene; V was cut back by 5 bases and J by 1 base. The CDR3 sequence is CASSPSPQKGAQETQYF. In DNA, the CDR3 is TGTGCCAGCAGTCCGTCTCCCCAAAAGGGGGCCCAAGAGACCCAGTACTTC.

The V call is TRBV13, the J call TRBJ2-3, with TRBD2 matching 9 bases. The V and J ends lost 9 bases and 1 base, in that order; junction bases with no gene match: 2. The CDR3 runs to 13 residues. The germline gives CDR1 PRHDT, CDR2 FYEKMQ (reference sequence). Written as DNA, the CDR3 is TGTGCCAGTAGACTAGCGGGCACAGATACGCAGTATTTT. Translating it yields CASRLAGTDTQYF.

The J gene is TRBJ2-5, the V gene TRBV9; a weak D match, TRBD1 (8 bases). The germline V and J ends were trimmed by 4 bases and 2 bases, with 24 bases remaining between them. CDR1 and CDR2 from the germline V gene are SGDLS and YYNGEE. CDR3 size: 18 residues. CDR3 nucleotide sequence: TGTGCCAGCAGCCTCTTCGACGGGGGGACAGGTTTACAAGAGACCCAGTACTTC. This translates into CASSLFDGGTGLQETQYF.

This chain connects TRBV7-3 to TRBJ2-1; 9 bases line up with TRBD2. With V trimmed by 0 bases and J by 6 bases, 9 bases remained unmatched. CDR1 and CDR2 (germline): SGHTA, FQGTGA. CDR3 length equals 17 residues. CDR3 sequence (DNA): TGTGCCAGCAGCTTAACTCCTCTAGCGGGATGGGGCAATGAGCAGTTCTTC. It specifies CASSLTPLAGWGNEQFF.

The V gene is TRBV6-1, the J gene TRBJ2-3; 7 nucleotides match TRBD1. The CDR3 length is 15 residues. J was trimmed by 4 bases and V by 5 bases; bases with no gene match: 9. Germline V gives CDR1 MNHNS, CDR2 SASEGT. Here the CDR3 DNA reads TGTGCCAGCAGTCCCACGAGGGGGCGCGCAGATACGCAGTATTTT. This codes for CASSPTRGRADTQYF.

The gene calls are TRBV6-4 and TRBJ2-3, with D maybe TRBD1 (6 bases). From germline, CDR1 is MRHNA and CDR2 SNTAGT. This CDR3 spans 13 amino acids. The ends were cut back, 5 bases at V and 3 bases at J, with 9 bases in the middle. CDR3 amino acids: CASSNRETDTQYF. For the CDR3, the DNA is TGTGCCAGCAGTAACAGGGAGACAGATACGCAGTATTTT.

The chain employs TRBV5-1 and TRBJ2-2; 8 positions agree with TRBD2. Germline V CDR1 and CDR2: SGHRS, YFSETQ. V lost 2 bases and J lost 2; bases outside the gene matches: 2. The CDR3 has 15 residues. CDR3 DNA: TGCGCCAGCAGCTTCTTAGCGGGAAACACCGGGGAGCTGTTTTTT. This translates into CASSFLAGNTGELFF.